The text below deals with one TCR beta chain. Grouping used clinical history reported by participants in a survey and questionnaire. These data come from a study of blood T cell repertoires in COVID-19. Study at large: PBMCs, B-cell-depleted T cells, or T cells were the source of the cDNA or gDNA that made up the material.

In the original analysis: Nucleated cell number was recorded as an estimate derived from reference gene primer amplification. Clones were read by immunoSEQ multiplex PCR, and TCRdb kept only the in-frame ones, dropping some. V, J and clone size reflect that table, while D and trimming were determined from the DNA. This sample carries some 170,000 clones, around 73% of them seen once, and the ten largest clones take approximately 15%. This TCR was sampled from a woman aged 45 to 65 who had recovered from COVID-19. Sequenced material: PBMCs or T cells enriched from blood (not recorded which).

In nucleotides, the CDR3 is TGTGCCAGCAGCCCACCGGGACATTTCACAGGAAACACCATATATTTT. Translating it yields CASSPPGHFTGNTIYF. The chain couples TRBV3-1 (or the pseudogene TRBV3-2) to TRBJ1-3; a weak D match, TRBD1 (6 bases). CDR3 length: 16 amino acids. Germline CDR1 reads LGHDT; CDR2 reads YNNKEL (reference sequence). Trimming cost V 4 bases and J 4 bases, with 17 bases left between them.